The 14 T cell receptor beta chains below were found in one sample sequenced in a study of molecular identifiers for immune sequencing clone quantification. TCRdb passed the PCR reads through MiXCR, listing each CDR3 protein once. The sample consists of around 320,000 distinct CDR3 sequences, about a quarter of them appearing once. The sequencing input was naive CD8+ T cells from blood, with Jurkat cell RNA spiked in. Subset indicated: FACS-sorted CD8+CD4-CCR7+CD45RA+ naive T cells. The receptors here all came from a human donor in good health. Some libraries in this study had Jurkat cell RNA spiked in.

The gene calls are TRBV27 and TRBJ2-5; a possible D gene is TRBD1 (6 bases). Between the trimmed V and J ends, which lost 5 bases and 5 bases, there was a span of 24 bases. Germline CDR1 MNHEY, CDR2 SMNVEV (reference sequence). This CDR3 is 17 amino acids long. The CDR3 region is CASSPYLQGSHGETQYF. The DNA of the CDR3 is TGTGCCAGCAGTCCTTATTTACAGGGATCCCACGGGGAGACCCAGTACTTC.

At least ten counts were recorded for this clonotype. V usage is TRBV2 and J usage is TRBJ2-7; 7 nucleotides align to TRBD1. The CDR3 consists of 14 residues. V trimming: 6 bases; J trimming: 2 bases; junction bases outside the gene matches: 7. The germline gives CDR1 SNHLY, CDR2 FYNNEI. The CDR3 DNA follows: TGTGCCAGCAGCTTAACAGGGGACCCCTACGAGCAGTACTTC. Amino acid sequence: CASSLTGDPYEQYF.

The V call is TRBV28, the J call TRBJ2-2; D uncertain. This CDR3 has 15 residues. Trimming shortened V by 2 bases and J by 1 base, and 8 bases separated the two germline ends. Germline loops: CDR1 MDHEN, CDR2 SYDVKM. CDR3 bases: TGTGCCAGCAGTTTAAGGCTCAGGAACACCGGGGAGCTGTTTTTT. It translates to CASSLRLRNTGELFF.

The chain uses TRBV13 and TRBJ1-3; D remains unclear. In germline, CDR1 is PRHDT, CDR2 FYEKMQ (reference sequence). The CDR3 loop spans 15 amino acids. Trimming left V 0 bases short and J 1 base short, with 7 bases between. The CDR3 reads CASSLGWSSGNTIYF. The CDR3 DNA reads as TGTGCCAGCAGCTTAGGCTGGTCTTCTGGAAACACCATATATTTT.

Only a few counts were recorded for this clonotype. The chain employs TRBV5-6 and TRBJ2-3, with D perhaps being TRBD1 or TRBD2 (5 bases each). V was trimmed by 1 base and J by 4 bases, leaving 13 bases between them. Germline CDR1 and CDR2: SGHDT and YYEEEE. The CDR3 has 15 amino acids. The CDR3 DNA sequence: TGTGCCAGCAGCTTGACGGGACCCGGCGCAGATACGCAGTATTTT. Its translation is CASSLTGPGADTQYF.

This clonotype appeared many times. The chain has TRBV7-9 and TRBJ1-1, with 7 bases that match TRBD1. Trimming at V came to 3 bases and at J to 6 bases, leaving 10 bases not matched to a gene. Germline loops: CDR1 SEHNR, CDR2 FQNEAQ (reference sequence). The CDR3 contains 15 residues. CDR3 amino acids: CASSFRQGVFSEAFF. CDR3 nucleotide sequence: TGTGCCAGCAGCTTCAGACAGGGTGTGTTCTCTGAAGCTTTCTTT.

This clonotype has only a few counts. V is TRBV5-8 and J is TRBJ2-2; D remains unclear. CDR3 length equals 15 residues. Germline V gene lookup returns CDR1 SGHTS and CDR2 YDEGEE. Trimming took 0 bases from V and 7 from J, leaving 13 bases between them. CDR3 sequence reads: CASSLEVGWGGELFF. The CDR3 bases are TGTGCCAGCAGCTTGGAGGTCGGCTGGGGCGGGGAGCTGTTTTTT.

The gene calls are TRBV27 and TRBJ2-1; possibly TRBD2 for D (6 bases). V lost 8 bases to trimming and J lost 12 bases, with 17 bases between them. This CDR3 contains 12 residues. CDR1 MNHEY and CDR2 SMNVEV come from the germline V gene (reference sequence). DNA for the CDR3: TGTGCCAGCGGGGGGATAAAAACTGGGCAGTTCTTC. Translation gives CASGGIKTGQFF.

A word on this clonotype: This may be a read error, as it is one base from a much larger clone. The V gene is TRBV7-6, the J gene TRBJ1-5; unclear D gene. Per germline, CDR1 SGHVS and CDR2 FNYEAQ. There are 12 residues in the CDR3. The CDR3 region has the DNA TGTGTCAGCAGCCCCACGAATCAGCCCCAGCATTTT. Translation gives CVSSPTNQPQHF.

The rearrangement links TRBV30 to TRBJ2-7; D is uncertain. Trimming cost V 1 base and J 4 bases, with 8 bases left between them. Germline CDR1 reads GTSNPN; CDR2 reads SVGIG (reference sequence). CDR3 size: 12 residues. CDR3 sequence: CAWSAWGYEQYF. The CDR3 DNA reads TGTGCCTGGAGTGCATGGGGTTACGAGCAGTACTTC.

The V gene is TRBV27, the J gene TRBJ1-5; perhaps TRBD1 as D (5 bases). The CDR3 covers 15 residues. V gave up 0 bases and J gave up 6 bases, with 12 bases separating them. In germline, CDR1 is MNHEY, CDR2 SMNVEV (reference sequence). The CDR3 reads CASSLSRQTRQPQHF. The CDR3 bases are TGTGCCAGCAGTTTATCCAGACAGACACGTCAGCCCCAGCATTTT.

This clonotype showed up many times. V is TRBV5-1 and J is TRBJ1-2; D is undetermined. Germline loops: CDR1 SGHRS, CDR2 YFSETQ. The CDR3 has 14 residues. The V end lost 3 bases, the J end lost 4 bases, and 13 bases lay between the germline ends. CDR3 region: CASSWVEGSYGYTF. Here the CDR3 DNA reads TGCGCCAGCAGCTGGGTGGAGGGAAGCTATGGCTACACCTTC.

This clonotype was found many times. The chain joins TRBV5-4 to TRBJ2-3; D gene unclear. Trimming took off 0 bases at V and 2 bases at J, with 13 bases between the two ends. The germline gives CDR1 SGHNT, CDR2 YYREEE (reference sequence). This CDR3 contains 16 residues. The CDR3 protein is CASSLGARDSTDTQYF. The CDR3 DNA reads TGTGCCAGCAGCTTGGGTGCCCGCGACTCCACAGATACGCAGTATTTT.

This clonotype was picked up many times. The V and J genes are TRBV7-6 and TRBJ2-3, with 8 positions matching TRBD2. Germline assignment: CDR1 SGHVS and CDR2 FNYEAQ. This CDR3 contains 14 residues. J lost 4 bases, V lost 1 base, and 1 base had no gene match. For the CDR3, the DNA is TGTGCCAGCAGCTTAGGCGGGGGGCCAGATACGCAGTATTTT. This codes for CASSLGGGPDTQYF.